This T cell receptor (beta chain) was profiled in a study of shared clonotypes between healthy human individuals. The overall study: CD4 naive cells filled three plates per donor, CD4 memory three, CD8 naive two and CD8 memory one. Broader study findings: The genetic and exposure-history diversity represented was limited by few donors. With a handful of donors compared, 4.5% to 6.5% of naive CD4 clonotypes were shared.

Sequencing used immunoSEQ multiplex PCR; TCRdb keeps in-frame clones, though not all of them. The sample has fewer than 1 million clones; about 96% are singletons. The CDR3 consists of 14 residues. Per the germline V gene, CDR1 is SEHNR and CDR2 is FQNEAQ (reference sequence). Trimming took 1 base from V and 1 from J, leaving 7 bases between them. With respect to this clone: Antigen specificity is unknown.

The naive CD8 fraction comprised CD45RO-negative cells positively selected for CCR7 and excluded terminally differentiated effector memory CD45RA+ cells. This clonotype was obtained from a man aged 30 to 39 in good health. This chain joins TRBV7-9 and TRBJ2-5; D unclear. The source material was naive CD8+ T cells sorted from blood. As DNA, the CDR3 is TGTGCCAGCAGCTTAGGCAACCTCCAAGAGACCCAGTACTTC. Residues: CASSLGNLQETQYF.